Listed here are 22 T cell receptor beta chains from one sample, sequenced in a study of response to subunit inactivated influenza vaccine (dated 2018 in TCRdb). Library generation was performed with RT-PCR. TCRdb shows the sequencer as Illumina HiSeq 2500. The public reads were reanalyzed by TCRdb: fastp trimming at Q25, MiXCR alignment, in-frame beta chains only. For every CDR3 protein sequence, its rows merge into one entry that carries the most common genes and DNA. Across this sample there are 500,000 to 600,000 distinct CDR3 sequences, with around 13% seen only once. Around 10% of the sample goes to the ten largest clones. The sequencing here drew on PBMCs from blood, taken roughly 12 days after vaccination. The source of these receptors is a man aged 50 to 60 who received an inactivated influenza vaccine. Donor details come from another sample of the same person, matched by shared clones.

The chain carries TRBV18 and TRBJ2-3, with D possibly being TRBD1 or TRBD2 (6 bases each). Trimming removed 5 bases from V and 5 bases from J, with 14 bases in between. Germline V CDR1 and CDR2: KGHSH, LQKENI. The CDR3 covers 14 residues. CDR3 in DNA: TGTGCCAGCTCAGGGGGGACACGGAGAGATACGCAGTATTTT. Residues: CASSGGTRRDTQYF.

In its sample, this clonotype was seen a few times. The chain couples TRBV12-3 or TRBV12-4 to TRBJ1-3; the D is unclear. Between the trimmed V and J ends, which lost 8 bases and 0 bases, there was a span of 11 bases. The CDR3 is 14 residues long. Here the CDR3 DNA reads TGTGCCAGCCTCCTGGGCTCCTCTGGAAACACCATATATTTT. It encodes CASLLGSSGNTIYF.

A few counts support this clonotype. The chain is built from TRBV7-6 and TRBJ2-1; D possibly corresponds to TRBD2 (6 bases). This CDR3 is 17 amino acids long. CDR1 is SGHVS, CDR2 FNYEAQ, per germline. With 5 bases removed from V and 0 bases from J, the gap between germline ends came to 17 bases. CDR3 in DNA: TGTGCCAGCAGCCCCTACTTTAACGGGGGCTCCTACAATGAGCAGTTCTTC. Its protein product is CASSPYFNGGSYNEQFF.

This rearrangement joins TRBV6-2 or TRBV6-3 to TRBJ2-2; maybe TRBD1 (6 bases). CDR1 is MNHEY, CDR2 SVGEGT, per germline. Deletions cut 7 bases from V and 9 bases from J, with 9 bases between. There are 11 residues in the CDR3. DNA of the CDR3: TGTGCCAGCATGGGGGCCTGGGAGCTGTTTTTT. Protein sequence: CASMGAWELFF.

In its sample, this clonotype was seen a few times. The chain employs TRBV12-3 or TRBV12-4 and TRBJ1-2; 8 bases align to TRBD1. The CDR3 sequence is 13 residues long. The V gene end was trimmed by 8 bases and the J gene end by 7 bases; junction bases not matched to a gene: 9. The CDR3 DNA sequence: TGTGCCAGCGGATATGGACAGGGTCGTGGCTACACCTTC. Translation: CASGYGQGRGYTF.

This clonotype was seen a handful of times. V is TRBV20-1 and J is TRBJ2-1, with 7 bases fitting TRBD1. CDR1 is DFQATT, CDR2 SNEGSKA, per germline (reference sequence). The CDR3 contains 15 residues. Unmatched junction bases numbered 7, after V lost 5 bases and J lost 0 bases. Here the CDR3 reads CSAGPTGLSYNEQFF. The CDR3 nucleotides are TGCAGTGCTGGACCGACAGGGCTCTCCTACAATGAGCAGTTCTTC.

There are a few counts of this clonotype. V is TRBV10-2 and J is TRBJ2-7; TRBD2 agrees at 13 bases. In germline, CDR1 is WSHSY, CDR2 SAAADI. The ends lost 7 bases at V and 1 base at J; junction bases unmatched: 1. The CDR3 runs 14 residues. CDR3 in DNA: TGCGCCAGCAAGACTAGCGGGGGGTCCTACGAGCAGTACTTC. This codes for CASKTSGGSYEQYF.

This clonotype was counted between two and nine times. J is TRBJ2-4 and V is TRBV7-9; 11 bases are a match to TRBD1. The CDR3 loop spans 15 amino acids. The V segment lost 4 bases and the J segment 5 bases; nucleotides outside the gene matches: 4. CDR1 and CDR2 (germline): SEHNR, FQNEAQ (reference sequence). As DNA, the CDR3 is TGTGCCAGCAGCTGGGACAGGGGGGACCAAAACATTCAGTACTTC. Amino acid sequence: CASSWDRGDQNIQYF.

This clonotype was detected only a few times. V is TRBV7-2 and J is TRBJ2-3; a weak D match, TRBD2 (6 bases). Germline V gene data show CDR1 as SGHTA and CDR2 as FQGNSA. The CDR3 runs to 13 residues. The V and J ends lost 5 bases and 10 bases respectively, with 16 bases between them. As DNA, the CDR3 is TGTGCCAGCAGCCCGTCCATGGGACTGGCGCAGTATTTT. Its protein product is CASSPSMGLAQYF.

This clonotype was seen ten or more times. This CDR3 is CASSPSQGNYFEQYF. The CDR3 nucleotides read TGTGCCAGTAGCCCCTCCCAGGGCAACTATTTCGAGCAGTACTTC. V is TRBV19 and J is TRBJ2-7, with D possibly matching TRBD1 (5 bases). The CDR3 extends over 15 amino acids. Trimming cost V 6 bases and J 6 bases, with 21 bases left between them. CDR1 is LNHDA and CDR2 is SQIVND in the germline V gene (reference sequence). Filled out from reference TRBV19 and TRBJ2-7, the complete variable domain reads DGGITQSPKYLFRKEGQNVTLSCEQNLNHDAMYWYRQDPGQGLRLIYYSQIVNDFQKGDIAEGYSVSREKKESFPLTVTSAQKNPTAFYLCASSPSQGNYFEQYFGPGTRLTVT.

J is TRBJ2-7 and V is TRBV20-1; the D gene is possibly TRBD2 (6 bases). Looked up from germline, CDR1 is DFQATT and CDR2 is SNEGSKA (reference sequence). The CDR3 is made up of 12 amino acids. With 3 bases removed from V and 6 bases from J, the gap between germline ends came to 12 bases. CDR3 loop: CSASQGGREQYF. DNA of the CDR3: TGCAGTGCTAGCCAGGGAGGCCGCGAGCAGTACTTC.

This chain links TRBV4-1 with TRBJ1-2; the match to TRBD1 covers 7 bases. CDR1 MGHRA and CDR2 YSYEKL come from the germline V gene. Trimming at V came to 0 bases and at J to 5 bases, leaving 6 bases not matched to a gene. CDR3 length: 15 amino acids. DNA for the CDR3: TGCGCCAGCAGCCAAGAGCGCAGGGGGAATTATGGCTACACCTTC. This sequence encodes CASSQERRGNYGYTF.

V is TRBV7-9 and J is TRBJ2-2, with D uncertain. Germline V lookup: CDR1 SEHNR, CDR2 FQNEAQ (reference sequence). Trimming took off 7 bases at V and 4 bases at J, with 7 bases between the two ends. The CDR3 has 12 amino acids. The CDR3: CASNPSTGELFF. For the CDR3, the DNA is TGTGCCAGCAACCCAAGCACCGGGGAGCTGTTTTTT.

The CDR3 bases are TGTGCCAGCAGGCCACGAAGACGGACTAGCGGGTTGAGCTCCTACGAGCAGTACTTC. This encodes CASRPRRRTSGLSSYEQYF. The genes are TRBV6-1 and TRBJ2-7, with 11 bases matching TRBD2. Germline-derived CDR1 and CDR2 are MNHNS and SASEGT. V gave up 6 bases and J gave up 0 bases; unmatched junction bases: 16. The CDR3 consists of 19 residues.

This clonotype has only a few counts. The rearrangement links TRBV20-1 to TRBJ2-1; TRBD2 matches at 9 bases. Germline trimming cut 6 bases from V and 4 bases from J; bases unmatched to any gene: 10. Germline CDR1 and CDR2: DFQATT and SNEGSKA (reference sequence). CDR3 size: 15 residues. As DNA, the CDR3 is TGCAGTGCCTTCATGAGCGGGGGGAGGTACAATGAGCAGTTCTTC. Translated: CSAFMSGGRYNEQFF.

This clonotype has only a few counts. The chain recombines TRBV20-1 with TRBJ1-5, with 8 nucleotides matching TRBD1. V was pared by 6 bases and J by 5 bases, with 3 bases of the junction left unmatched. This CDR3 has 12 amino acids. Germline CDR1 reads DFQATT; CDR2 reads SNEGSKA (reference sequence). The CDR3 is CSAGTGYQPQHF. DNA of the CDR3: TGCAGTGCCGGGACAGGATATCAGCCCCAGCATTTT.

This chain uses TRBV30 with TRBJ2-3; no firm D call. Trimming stripped 0 bases from V and 4 bases from J, with 8 bases between. Per germline, CDR1 GTSNPN and CDR2 SVGIG (reference sequence). The length of the CDR3 is 13 residues. CDR3 loop: CAWSVFLADTQYF. For the CDR3, the DNA is TGTGCCTGGAGTGTATTTCTTGCAGATACGCAGTATTTT.

The rearrangement uses TRBV6-2 or TRBV6-3 and TRBJ1-5, with D uncertain. V lost 3 bases and J 3 bases, leaving 12 bases between the germline ends. This CDR3 is built from 15 residues. CDR1 and CDR2 from the germline V gene are MNHEY and SVGEGT. The DNA for the CDR3 is TGTGCCAGCAGTTATAGTATGTGGATCAATCAGCCCCAGCATTTT. As protein: CASSYSMWINQPQHF.

At least ten counts were recorded for this clonotype. In DNA form, the CDR3 reads TGTGCCAGCAGCTTAGCCGGCGGGACTGAAAAACTGTTTTTT. Protein product: CASSLAGGTEKLFF. The chain has TRBV7-9 and TRBJ1-4, with a tentative D call TRBD1 (5 bases). Germline assignment: CDR1 SEHNR and CDR2 FQNEAQ (reference sequence). The ends were cut back, 0 bases at V and 7 bases at J, with 9 bases in the middle. There are 14 residues in the CDR3. Looking up the rest from reference TRBV7-9 and TRBJ1-4 gives the full variable domain: DTGVSQNPRHKITKRGQNVTFRCDPISEHNRLYWYRQTLGQGPEFLTYFQNEAQLEKSRLLSDRFSAERPKGSFSTLEIQRTEQGDSAMYLCASSLAGGTEKLFFGSGTQLSVL.

The sample holds a few counts of this clonotype. The chain carries TRBV5-6 and TRBJ2-2; 9 bases agree with TRBD1. This CDR3 has 16 amino acids. V lost 1 base and J lost 6; bases outside the gene matches: 7. The germline gives CDR1 SGHDT, CDR2 YYEEEE. The CDR3, as DNA: TGTGCCAGCAGCTTGATCGGACAGGGGATCGCCGGGGAGCTGTTTTTT. It is translated as CASSLIGQGIAGELFF.

The chain employs TRBV4-3 and TRBJ1-4; D gene ambiguous. The V and J ends lost 4 bases and 5 bases respectively, with 14 bases between them. Germline CDR1 reads LGHNA; CDR2 reads YSLEER. The CDR3 consists of 15 residues. The CDR3 coding sequence is TGCGCCAGCAGCCCTATGTACCTTCCGAATGAAAAACTGTTTTTT. Its translation is CASSPMYLPNEKLFF.

This clonotype was seen only a few times. The chain uses TRBV5-1 and TRBJ2-7, with D uncertain. V lost 0 bases to trimming and J lost 2 bases, with 12 bases between them. CDR1 is SGHRS and CDR2 is YFSETQ in the germline V gene. The length of the CDR3 is 15 residues. For the CDR3, the DNA is TGCGCCAGCAGCTTGGAGGCAGCTGAAACCTACGAGCAGTACTTC. It specifies CASSLEAAETYEQYF.